These 9 T cell receptor beta chains were all obtained from the same sample, sequenced in a study of blood T cell repertoires in COVID-19. Sequencing used immunoSEQ multiplex PCR; TCRdb keeps in-frame clones, though not all of them. The repertoire holds about 130,000 clones, with around 82% as singletons. The sequenced sample was peripheral blood. The receptors were gathered from a man aged 30 to 45 with COVID-19, enrolled during active disease.

The genes are TRBV11-3 and TRBJ2-2; D perhaps matches TRBD2 (6 bases). From germline, CDR1 is SGHNT and CDR2 YENEEA. CDR3 size: 14 residues. V dropped 6 bases and J dropped 3 bases, with 11 bases sitting between them. The CDR3 protein is CASSPSGDTGELFF. As DNA, the CDR3 is TGTGCCAGCAGTCCATCGGGGGACACCGGGGAGCTGTTTTTT.

The V gene is TRBV6-5, the J gene TRBJ2-4, with 8 bases aligning to TRBD2. V trimming: 7 bases; J trimming: 5 bases; junction bases outside the gene matches: 4. CDR3 length equals 13 residues. CDR1 and CDR2 from the germline V gene are MNHEY and SVGAGI. In nucleotides, the CDR3 is TGTGCCAGCATCGGGGGGGCCCAAAACATTCAGTACTTC. Translation gives CASIGGAQNIQYF.

This sequence joins TRBV19 and TRBJ2-2; 12 nucleotides align to TRBD2. Germline V gene data show CDR1 as LNHDA and CDR2 as SQIVND (reference sequence). This CDR3 is built from 15 residues. J was trimmed by 5 bases and V by 4 bases; bases with no gene match: 2. The CDR3 region has the DNA TGTGCCAGTAGTAGGACTAGCGGGGAAACCGGGGAGCTGTTTTTT. It translates to CASSRTSGETGELFF.

This sequence joins TRBV6-6 and TRBJ2-2, with D uncertain. This CDR3 comprises 13 residues. Per germline, CDR1 MNHNY and CDR2 SVGAGI (reference sequence). V was clipped by 2 bases and J by 4 bases, with 5 bases between them. This CDR3 reads CASSYPGTGELFF. The DNA of the CDR3 is TGTGCCAGCAGTTACCCGGGCACCGGGGAGCTGTTTTTT.

In its sample, this clone was seen a few times. V and J are TRBV5-4 and TRBJ2-5, with 9 bases matching TRBD2. This CDR3 spans 14 amino acids. Losses at the gene ends were 5 bases for V and 5 bases for J; bases not matched to a gene: 7. Germline CDR1 is SGHNT and CDR2 is YYREEE (reference sequence). CDR3 DNA sequence: TGTGCCAGCAGTCCGGGACTAGCAATGGAGACCCAGTACTTC. Residues: CASSPGLAMETQYF.

The V and J genes are TRBV7-3 and TRBJ2-3; a possible D gene is TRBD2 (6 bases). V was shortened by 6 bases and J by 0 bases, with 10 bases between the two germline ends. The CDR3 covers 14 residues. The germline V gene has CDR1 SGHTA and CDR2 FQGTGA. Here the CDR3 DNA reads TGTGCCAGCAGTCCCCGGGGGAGCACAGATACGCAGTATTTT. Translation: CASSPRGSTDTQYF.

The V gene is TRBV4-1, the J gene TRBJ1-6; 8 bases fit TRBD1. After removal of 1 base from V and 14 bases from J, the junction contained 13 bases not matched to a gene. Germline lookup yields CDR1 MGHRA and CDR2 YSYEKL. This CDR3 has 16 residues. This chain's CDR3 is CASSQVPDRAPSTLHF. CDR3 sequence (DNA): TGCGCCAGCAGCCAAGTCCCGGACAGGGCCCCGTCAACCCTCCACTTT.

This chain joins TRBV5-4 and TRBJ2-3; D perhaps matches TRBD1 (6 bases). Trimming removed 4 bases from V and 1 base from J, with 7 bases in between. The germline CDR1 and CDR2 sequences are SGHNT and YYREEE (reference sequence). CDR3 length: 13 amino acids. CDR3: CASSPGGTDTQYF. The CDR3 DNA reads as TGTGCCAGCAGCCCAGGGGGCACAGATACGCAGTATTTT.

The chain employs TRBV6-5 and TRBJ1-4, with 7 bases aligning to TRBD1. Germline CDR1 MNHEY, CDR2 SVGAGI. The CDR3 covers 14 residues. Unmatched junction bases numbered 8, after V lost 5 bases and J lost 8 bases. The CDR3 protein is CASSRTGDSEKLFF. CDR3 DNA sequence: TGTGCCAGCAGTAGAACAGGGGACTCAGAAAAACTGTTTTTT.